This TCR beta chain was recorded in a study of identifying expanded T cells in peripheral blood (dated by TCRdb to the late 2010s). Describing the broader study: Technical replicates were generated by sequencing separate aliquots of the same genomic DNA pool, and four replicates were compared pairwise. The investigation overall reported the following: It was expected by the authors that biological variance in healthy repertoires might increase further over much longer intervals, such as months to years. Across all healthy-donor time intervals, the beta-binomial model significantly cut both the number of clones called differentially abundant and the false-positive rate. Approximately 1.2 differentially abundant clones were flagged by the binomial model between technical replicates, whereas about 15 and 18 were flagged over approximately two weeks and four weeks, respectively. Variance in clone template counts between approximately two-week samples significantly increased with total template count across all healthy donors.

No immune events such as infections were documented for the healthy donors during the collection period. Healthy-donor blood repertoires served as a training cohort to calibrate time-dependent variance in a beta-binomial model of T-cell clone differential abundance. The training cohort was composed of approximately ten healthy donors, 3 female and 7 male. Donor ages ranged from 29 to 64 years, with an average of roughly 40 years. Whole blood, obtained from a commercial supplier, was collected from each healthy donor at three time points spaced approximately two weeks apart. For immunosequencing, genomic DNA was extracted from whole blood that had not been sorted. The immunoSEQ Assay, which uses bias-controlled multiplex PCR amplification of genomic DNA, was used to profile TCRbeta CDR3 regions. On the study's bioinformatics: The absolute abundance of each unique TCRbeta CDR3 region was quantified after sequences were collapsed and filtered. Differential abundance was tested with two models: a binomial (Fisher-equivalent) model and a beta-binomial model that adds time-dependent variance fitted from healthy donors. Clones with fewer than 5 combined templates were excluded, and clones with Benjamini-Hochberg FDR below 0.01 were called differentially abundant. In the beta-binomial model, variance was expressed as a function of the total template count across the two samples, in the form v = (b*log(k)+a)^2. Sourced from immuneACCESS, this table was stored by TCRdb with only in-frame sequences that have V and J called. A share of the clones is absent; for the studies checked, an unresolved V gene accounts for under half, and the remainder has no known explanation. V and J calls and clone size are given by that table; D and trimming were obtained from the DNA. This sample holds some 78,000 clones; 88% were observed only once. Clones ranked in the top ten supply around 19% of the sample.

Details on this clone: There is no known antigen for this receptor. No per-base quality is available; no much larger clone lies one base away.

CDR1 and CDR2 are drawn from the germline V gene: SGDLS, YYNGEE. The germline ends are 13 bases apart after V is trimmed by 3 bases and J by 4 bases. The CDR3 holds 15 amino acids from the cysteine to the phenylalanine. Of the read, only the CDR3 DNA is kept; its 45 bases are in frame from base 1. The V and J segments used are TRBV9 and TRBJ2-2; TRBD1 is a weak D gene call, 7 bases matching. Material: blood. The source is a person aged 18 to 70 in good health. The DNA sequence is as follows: TGTGCCAGCAGCGGCGGGACAGTTAGCACCGGGGAGCTGTTTTTT. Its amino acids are CASSGGTVSTGELFF.